Sequencing of this T cell receptor (beta chain) was carried out in a study of T cell repertoires in urothelial bladder cancer (dated by TCRdb to the late 2010s). In the study overall: Of the roughly 12 resected lesions, three were clinical stage cT0, three were cTa, three were cT1 and three were cT2 or greater. Around 13 patients with bladder lesions undergoing transurethral resection were identified prospectively. More than nine resected bladder lesions, consisting of urothelial carcinoma (UC+) and benign (UC-) specimens, were examined. TCR repertoire clonality in bladder tumors was compared with TCR repertoire clonality in benign bladder inflammation.

Resected bladder lesions in which urothelial carcinoma was absent were designated as benign (UC-) specimens. Bladder lesion specimens were collected at transurethral resection and stored at -80C. DNA was isolated from bladder specimens obtained during transurethral resection. V and J are truncated by 1 base and 5 bases respectively, leaving an intervening sequence of 21 bases. CDR1 and CDR2, per the germline V gene, are MNHNS and SASEGT. The CDR3 has 17 amino acids, counting the end cysteine and phenylalanine. The read is trimmed to its CDR3 DNA, 51 bases read in frame from base 1. The full study reports these points: Urothelial carcinoma specimens had a median of approximately 5,300 T cells, fewer than the median of about 24,000 seen in benign specimens. In carcinoma specimens, one T-cell clone made up as much as 17% of infiltrating lymphocytes, versus about 2% in benign specimens. A median tumor infiltrating lymphocyte percentage of roughly 1.9% was observed in carcinoma specimens, compared with more than 10% in benign specimens.

The immunoSEQ assay was used to sequence the CDR3 region of the TCR beta chain. Concerning the study's data processing: For each specimen, T-cell fraction, clonal dominance and maximum TCR clone frequency were calculated. Imported from immuneACCESS, the table was reduced by TCRdb to in-frame sequences with V and J called. These copies leave out some clones; in studies compared against another copy, an unresolved V gene accounts for under half, and the cause of the remainder is not known. The V and J calls and clone size come from that table; D and trimming were worked out from the DNA. Here the sample has some 11,000 clones; roughly two thirds occur a single time. Approximately 7% of the sample is taken by the ten largest. On this clone itself: It lacks a known antigen. The sample holds no much larger clone one base away, and base qualities are not on file.

The V and J genes are TRBV6-1 and TRBJ2-7; the best D guess is TRBD2, with 7 bases matching. This TCR derives from a human donor with a benign inflammatory bladder lesion. Sequenced: tumor-infiltrating cells from bladder cancer. CDR3 region: CASSEGRDGGRWNEQYF. The nucleotides read TGTGCCAGCAGTGAAGGGCGCGACGGGGGGCGCTGGAACGAGCAGTACTTC.